This T cell receptor beta chain was identified in a study of cytomegalovirus exposure and HLA in healthy donors. The PCR made use of 60 Vbeta and 13 Jbeta primers. Here immunoSEQ multiplex PCR was the method, and the copy in TCRdb shows in-frame clones only, minus some. Of 150,000 or so clones listed, more than 65% are singletons. In regard to this clone: No antigen is known for it.

Overall study results and limits: Accurate prediction of HLA-A and HLA-B alleles (for most subjects) was reportedly achieved from TCR beta sequences. While the bulk of TCR sequences proved rare, some public TCRs turned up in many donors. A classifier reportedly called cytomegalovirus status with high sensitivity and specificity. Later on, an analysis showed TCR association rates differing by HLA locus, with DRB1 the most and HLA-C the fewest.

This TCR was recovered from a man between 45 and 60 years old in good health and CMV-seropositive. Sequences were obtained from PBMCs.

DNA for the CDR3: TGTGCCATCAGCGGACAGCAAGCCACCTACGAGCAGTACTTC. Encoded protein: CAISGQQATYEQYF. The rearrangement links TRBV10-3 to TRBJ2-7; D may be TRBD1 (6 bases). V gave up 6 bases and J gave up 2 bases, with 14 bases separating them. Germline V lookup: CDR1 ENHRY, CDR2 SYGVKD. This CDR3 comprises 14 residues.